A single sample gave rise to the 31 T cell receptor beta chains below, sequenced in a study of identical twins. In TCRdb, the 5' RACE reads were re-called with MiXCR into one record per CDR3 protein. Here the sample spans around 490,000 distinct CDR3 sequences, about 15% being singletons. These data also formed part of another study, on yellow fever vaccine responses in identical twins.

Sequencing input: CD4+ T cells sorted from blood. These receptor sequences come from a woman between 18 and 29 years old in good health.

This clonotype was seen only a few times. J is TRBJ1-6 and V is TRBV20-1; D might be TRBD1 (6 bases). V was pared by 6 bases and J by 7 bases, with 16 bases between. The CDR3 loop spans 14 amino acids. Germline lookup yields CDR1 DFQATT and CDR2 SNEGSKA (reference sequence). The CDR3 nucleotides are TGCAGTGCGCCCCCGGACAGAACGAATTCACCCCTCCACTTT. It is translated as CSAPPDRTNSPLHF.

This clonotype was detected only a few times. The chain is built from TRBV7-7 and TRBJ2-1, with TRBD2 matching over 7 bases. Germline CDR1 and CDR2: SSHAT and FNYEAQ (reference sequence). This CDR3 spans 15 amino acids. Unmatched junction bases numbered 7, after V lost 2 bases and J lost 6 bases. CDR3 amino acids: CASSLSGRGINEQFF. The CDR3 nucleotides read TGTGCCAGCAGCTTATCGGGGCGGGGGATCAATGAGCAGTTCTTC.

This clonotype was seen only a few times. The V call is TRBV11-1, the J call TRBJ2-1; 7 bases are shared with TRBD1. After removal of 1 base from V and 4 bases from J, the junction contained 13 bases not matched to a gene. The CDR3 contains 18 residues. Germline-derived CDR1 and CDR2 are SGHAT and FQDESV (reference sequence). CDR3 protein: CASSLVEARTGVYNEQFF. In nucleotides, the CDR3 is TGTGCCAGCAGCTTAGTGGAGGCGAGGACAGGAGTTTACAATGAGCAGTTCTTC. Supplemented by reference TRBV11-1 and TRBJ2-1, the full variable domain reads EAEVAQSPRYKITEKSQAVAFWCDPISGHATLYWYRQILGQGPELLVQFQDESVVDDSQLPKDRFSAERLKGVDSTLKIQPAELGDSAMYLCASSLVEARTGVYNEQFFGPGTRLTVL.

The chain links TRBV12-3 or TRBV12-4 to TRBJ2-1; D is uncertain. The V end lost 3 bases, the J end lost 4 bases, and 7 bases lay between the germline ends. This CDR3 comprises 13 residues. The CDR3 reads CASSFSRYNEQFF. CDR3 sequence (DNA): TGTGCCAGCAGTTTCTCCAGGTACAATGAGCAGTTCTTC.

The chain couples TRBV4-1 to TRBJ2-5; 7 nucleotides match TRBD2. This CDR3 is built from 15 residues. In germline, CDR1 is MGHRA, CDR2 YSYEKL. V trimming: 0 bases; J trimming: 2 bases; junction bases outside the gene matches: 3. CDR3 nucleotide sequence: TGCGCCAGCAGCCAAGACGTGCGGGGGCAAGAGACCCAGTACTTC. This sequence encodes CASSQDVRGQETQYF.

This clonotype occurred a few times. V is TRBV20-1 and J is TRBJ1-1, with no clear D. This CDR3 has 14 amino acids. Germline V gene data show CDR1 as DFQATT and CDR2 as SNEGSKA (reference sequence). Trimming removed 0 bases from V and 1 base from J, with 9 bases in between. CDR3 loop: CSARDGVPNTEAFF. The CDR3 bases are TGCAGTGCTAGAGATGGCGTACCGAACACTGAAGCTTTCTTT.

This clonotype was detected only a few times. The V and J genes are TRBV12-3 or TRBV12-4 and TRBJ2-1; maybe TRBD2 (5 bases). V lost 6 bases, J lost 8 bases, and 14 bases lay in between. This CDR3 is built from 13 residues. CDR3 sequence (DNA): TGTGCCAGCAGCCGGACTCCAAGCGATGAGCAGTTCTTC. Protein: CASSRTPSDEQFF.

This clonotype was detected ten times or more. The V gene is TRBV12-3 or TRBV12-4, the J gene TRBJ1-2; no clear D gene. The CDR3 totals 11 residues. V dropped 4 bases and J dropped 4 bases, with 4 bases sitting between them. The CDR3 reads CASSYLYGYTF. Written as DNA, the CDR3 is TGTGCCAGCAGTTACCTCTATGGCTACACCTTC.

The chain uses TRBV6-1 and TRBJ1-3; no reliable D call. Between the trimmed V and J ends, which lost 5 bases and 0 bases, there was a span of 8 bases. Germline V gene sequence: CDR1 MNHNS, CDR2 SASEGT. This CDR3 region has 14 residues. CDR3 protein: CASSPERSGNTIYF. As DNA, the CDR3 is TGTGCCAGCAGTCCCGAGCGCTCTGGAAACACCATATATTTT.

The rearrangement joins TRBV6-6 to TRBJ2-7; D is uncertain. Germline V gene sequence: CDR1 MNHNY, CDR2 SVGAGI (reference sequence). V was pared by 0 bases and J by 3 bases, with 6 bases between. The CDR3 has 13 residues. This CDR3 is CASSYSIDYEQYV. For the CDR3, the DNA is TGTGCCAGCAGTTACTCGATAGACTACGAGCAGTACGTC.

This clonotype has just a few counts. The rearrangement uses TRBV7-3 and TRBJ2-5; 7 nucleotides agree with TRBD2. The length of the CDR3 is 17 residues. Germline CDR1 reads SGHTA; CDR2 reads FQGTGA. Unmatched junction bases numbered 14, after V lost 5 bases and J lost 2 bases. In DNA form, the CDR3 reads TGTGCCAGCAGCCTCCGTCGGGCTAGCGGATATCAAGAGACCCAGTACTTC. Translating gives CASSLRRASGYQETQYF.

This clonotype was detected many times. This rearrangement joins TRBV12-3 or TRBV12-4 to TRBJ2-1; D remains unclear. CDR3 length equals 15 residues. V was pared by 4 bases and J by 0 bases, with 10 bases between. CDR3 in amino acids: CASSWTSSSYNEQFF. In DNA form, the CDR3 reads TGTGCCAGCAGTTGGACGTCAAGCTCCTACAATGAGCAGTTCTTC.

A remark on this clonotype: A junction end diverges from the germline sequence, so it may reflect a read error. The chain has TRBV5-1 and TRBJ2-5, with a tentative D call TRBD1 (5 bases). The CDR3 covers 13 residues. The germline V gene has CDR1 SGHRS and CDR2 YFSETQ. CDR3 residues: CASCLTDQETQYF. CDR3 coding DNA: TGCGCCAGCTGCTTGACAGACCAAGAGACCCAGTACTTC.

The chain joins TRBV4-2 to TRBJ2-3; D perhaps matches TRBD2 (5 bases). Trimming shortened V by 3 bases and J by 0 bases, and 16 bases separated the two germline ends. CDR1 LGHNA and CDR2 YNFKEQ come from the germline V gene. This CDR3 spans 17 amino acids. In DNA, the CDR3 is TGTGCCAGCAGCCATAGTAGGGTGCGCGGGAGCACAGATACGCAGTATTTT. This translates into CASSHSRVRGSTDTQYF.

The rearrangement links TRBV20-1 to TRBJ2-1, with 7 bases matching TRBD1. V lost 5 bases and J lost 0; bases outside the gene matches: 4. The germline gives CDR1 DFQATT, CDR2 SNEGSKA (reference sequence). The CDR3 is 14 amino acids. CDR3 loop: CSASTGSSYNEQFF. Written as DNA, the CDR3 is TGCAGTGCTTCGACAGGGAGCTCCTACAATGAGCAGTTCTTC.

CDR3 coding DNA: TGTGCCACCAGTGATGCGGGGGCCAACGTCCTGACTTTC. Protein sequence: CATSDAGANVLTF. The V and J genes are TRBV24-1 and TRBJ2-6; D is unresolved. Germline CDR1 is KGHDR and CDR2 is SFDVKD. V shed 3 bases and J shed 4 bases, with 3 bases lying between them. CDR3 length equals 13 residues.

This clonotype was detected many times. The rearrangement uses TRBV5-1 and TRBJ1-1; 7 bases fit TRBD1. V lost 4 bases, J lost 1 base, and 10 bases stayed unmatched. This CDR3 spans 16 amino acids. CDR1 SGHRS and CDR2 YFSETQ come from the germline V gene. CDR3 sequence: CASSTDRDRKNTEAFF. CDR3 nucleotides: TGCGCCAGCAGCACCGACAGGGATCGGAAGAACACTGAAGCTTTCTTT.

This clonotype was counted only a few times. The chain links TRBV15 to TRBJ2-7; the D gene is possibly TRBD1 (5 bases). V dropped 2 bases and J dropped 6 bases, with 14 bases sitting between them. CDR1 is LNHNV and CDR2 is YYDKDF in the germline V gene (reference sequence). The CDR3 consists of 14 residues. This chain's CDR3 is CATSRSWGRGEQYF. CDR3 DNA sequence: TGTGCCACCAGCAGATCATGGGGAAGGGGCGAGCAGTACTTC.

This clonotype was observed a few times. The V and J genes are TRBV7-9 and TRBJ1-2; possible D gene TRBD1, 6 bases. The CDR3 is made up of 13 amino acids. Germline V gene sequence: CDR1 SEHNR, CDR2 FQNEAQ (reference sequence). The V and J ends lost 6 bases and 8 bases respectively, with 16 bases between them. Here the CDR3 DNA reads TGTGCCAGCAGTCCGGACAGCGCGTCCGGCTACACCTTC. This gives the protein CASSPDSASGYTF.

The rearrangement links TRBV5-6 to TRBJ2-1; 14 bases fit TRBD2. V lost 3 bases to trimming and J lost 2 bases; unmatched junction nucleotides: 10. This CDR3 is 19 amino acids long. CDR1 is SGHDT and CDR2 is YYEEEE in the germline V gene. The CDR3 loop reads CASSYGTSGRVTPYNEQFF. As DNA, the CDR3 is TGTGCCAGCAGCTATGGGACTAGCGGGAGAGTAACCCCCTACAATGAGCAGTTCTTC.

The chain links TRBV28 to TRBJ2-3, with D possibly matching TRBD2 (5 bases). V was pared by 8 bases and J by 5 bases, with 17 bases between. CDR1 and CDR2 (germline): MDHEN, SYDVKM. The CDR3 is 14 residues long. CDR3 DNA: TGTGCCAGCTTTGGGAGCGGCCCGGGAGATACGCAGTATTTT. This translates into CASFGSGPGDTQYF. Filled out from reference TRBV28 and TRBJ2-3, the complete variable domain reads DVKVTQSSRYLVKRTGEKVFLECVQDMDHENMFWYRQDPGLGLRLIYFSYDVKMKEKGDIPEGYSVSREKKERFSLILESASTNQTSMYLCASFGSGPGDTQYFGPGTRLTVL.

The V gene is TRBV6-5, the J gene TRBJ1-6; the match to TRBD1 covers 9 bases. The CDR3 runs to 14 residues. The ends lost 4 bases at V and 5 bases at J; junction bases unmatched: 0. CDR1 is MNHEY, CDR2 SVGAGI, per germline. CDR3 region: CASSWTGDNSPLHF. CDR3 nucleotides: TGTGCCAGCAGTTGGACAGGGGATAATTCACCCCTCCACTTT.

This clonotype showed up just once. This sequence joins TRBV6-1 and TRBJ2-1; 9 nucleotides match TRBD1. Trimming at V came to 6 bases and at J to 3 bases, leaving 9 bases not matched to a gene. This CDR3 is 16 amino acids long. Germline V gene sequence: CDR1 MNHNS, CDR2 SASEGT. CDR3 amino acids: CASSFPRQGDYNEQFF. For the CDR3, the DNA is TGTGCCAGCAGCTTCCCCAGACAGGGGGACTACAATGAGCAGTTCTTC.

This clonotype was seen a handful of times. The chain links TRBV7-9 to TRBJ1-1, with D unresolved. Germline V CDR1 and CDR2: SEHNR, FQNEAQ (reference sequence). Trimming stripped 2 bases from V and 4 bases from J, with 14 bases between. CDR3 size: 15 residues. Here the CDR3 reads CASSLQEGSGTEAFF. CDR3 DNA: TGTGCCAGCAGCTTACAGGAAGGGTCAGGCACTGAAGCTTTCTTT.

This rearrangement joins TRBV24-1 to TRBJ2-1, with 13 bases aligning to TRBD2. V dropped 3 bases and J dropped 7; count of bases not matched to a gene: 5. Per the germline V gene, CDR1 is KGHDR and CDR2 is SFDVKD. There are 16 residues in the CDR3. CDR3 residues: CATSDRTSGRVNEQFF. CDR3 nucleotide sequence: TGTGCCACCAGTGATCGGACTAGCGGGAGAGTGAATGAGCAGTTCTTC.

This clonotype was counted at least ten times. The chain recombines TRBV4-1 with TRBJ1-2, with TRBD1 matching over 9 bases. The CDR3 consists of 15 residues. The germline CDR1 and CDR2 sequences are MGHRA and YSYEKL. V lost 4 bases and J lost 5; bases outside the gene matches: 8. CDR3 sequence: CASSPGQGGGYGYTF. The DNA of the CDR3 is TGCGCCAGCAGCCCGGGACAGGGTGGAGGGTATGGCTACACCTTC.

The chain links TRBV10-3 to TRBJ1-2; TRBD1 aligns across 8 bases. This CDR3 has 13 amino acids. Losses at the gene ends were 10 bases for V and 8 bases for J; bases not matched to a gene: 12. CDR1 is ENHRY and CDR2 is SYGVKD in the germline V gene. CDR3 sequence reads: CATTDRDSWGYTF. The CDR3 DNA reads TGTGCCACGACGGACAGGGATTCGTGGGGCTACACCTTC.

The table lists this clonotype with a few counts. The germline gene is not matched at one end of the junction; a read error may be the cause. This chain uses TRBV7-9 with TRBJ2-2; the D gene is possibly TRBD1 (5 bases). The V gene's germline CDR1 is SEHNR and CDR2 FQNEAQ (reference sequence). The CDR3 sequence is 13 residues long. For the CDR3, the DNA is TGTGCCAGCAACTTAGACAGCACCGGGGAGCTGTTTTTT. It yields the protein CASNLDSTGELFF.

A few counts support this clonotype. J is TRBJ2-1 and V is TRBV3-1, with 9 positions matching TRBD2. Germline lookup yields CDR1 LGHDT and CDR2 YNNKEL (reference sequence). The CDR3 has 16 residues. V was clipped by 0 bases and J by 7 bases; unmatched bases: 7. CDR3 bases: TGTGCCAGCAGCCAAGATATAGCGGGAGTTTGGAATGAGCAGTTCTTC. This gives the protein CASSQDIAGVWNEQFF.

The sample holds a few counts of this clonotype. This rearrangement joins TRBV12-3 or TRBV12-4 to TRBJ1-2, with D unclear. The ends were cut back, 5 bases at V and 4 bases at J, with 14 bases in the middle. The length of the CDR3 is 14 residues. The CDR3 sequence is CASSRLSPPYGYTF. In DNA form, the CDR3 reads TGTGCCAGCAGTCGATTAAGCCCTCCCTATGGCTACACCTTC.

CDR3 in amino acids: CAIRTLAGSTDTQYF. In DNA, the CDR3 is TGTGCCATCAGAACCTTAGCGGGCAGCACAGATACGCAGTATTTT. This sequence joins TRBV10-3 and TRBJ2-3; TRBD2 agrees at 7 bases. CDR3 length: 15 amino acids. J gave up 0 bases and V 6 bases, and 6 bases lay outside the gene matches. Germline V gene data show CDR1 as ENHRY and CDR2 as SYGVKD.